The rows below give T cell receptor beta chains drawn from one sample of a study of blood T cells in healthy people across ages. MiXCR, applied by TCRdb to the 5' RACE reads, yields one record per CDR3 protein. The sample carries about 1.8 million distinct CDR3 sequences, about 50% recorded once. The material sequenced was blood. The receptors derive from a middle-aged woman in good health. Both conserved end residues are part of each CDR3. The D gene is left open where the match is weak.

V: TRBV5-6
D: TRBD1
length: 16
J: TRBJ2-1
CDR3: CASSLRDRGPYNEQFF

V: TRBV20-1
D: -
length: 13
J: TRBJ1-2
CDR3: CSTSAPVGYGYTF

V: TRBV10-3
D: TRBD2
length: 14
J: TRBJ2-7
CDR3: CAIRDLAGGYEQYF

V: TRBV6-2/TRBV6-3
D: TRBD1
length: 14
J: TRBJ1-1
CDR3: CASSYWTGASEAFF

V: TRBV10-3
D: -
length: 15
J: TRBJ1-4
CDR3: CAISEGGTTNEKLFF

V: TRBV29-1
D: -
length: 13
J: TRBJ2-5
CDR3: CSVPRGGGETQYF

V: TRBV29-1
D: -
length: 14
J: TRBJ2-2
CDR3: CSVRQVTNTGELFF

V: TRBV9
D: -
length: 14
J: TRBJ2-5
CDR3: CASSPPQLQETQYF

V: TRBV15
D: -
length: 17
J: TRBJ2-3
CDR3: CATSRDPWDSSTDTQYF

V: TRBV12-3/TRBV12-4
D: -
length: 14
J: TRBJ2-1
CDR3: CASSWDLPYNEQFF

V: TRBV6-5
D: TRBD1
length: 15
J: TRBJ2-3
CDR3: CASRADRGGTDTQYF

V: TRBV2
D: -
length: 13
J: TRBJ1-2
CDR3: CAPSSDRGYGYTF

V: TRBV4-1
D: -
length: 17
J: TRBJ2-7
CDR3: CASSQIDARGPQNIRYF

V: TRBV5-1
D: -
length: 15
J: TRBJ2-1
CDR3: CASSLSRVYGDEQFF

V: TRBV7-2
D: TRBD2
length: 17
J: TRBJ2-1
CDR3: CASNVPGLAGGYNEQFF

V: TRBV3-1
D: -
length: 16
J: TRBJ1-2
CDR3: CASSQDTTRLHRGYTF

V: TRBV7-2
D: -
length: 13
J: TRBJ2-7
CDR3: CASSFGGRYEQYF

V: TRBV7-2
D: TRBD2
length: 17
J: TRBJ2-7
CDR3: CASSFPRTSEGPYEQYF

V: TRBV2
D: TRBD1
length: 13
J: TRBJ1-6
CDR3: CASPRDRNSPLHF

V: TRBV6-2/TRBV6-3
D: -
length: 14
J: TRBJ2-5
CDR3: CASVGVVLRETQYF

V: TRBV4-3
D: -
length: 18
J: TRBJ2-1
CDR3: CASSQHSSSISSYNEQFF

V: TRBV6-1
D: -
length: 14
J: TRBJ1-5
CDR3: CASKEGDLNQPQHF

V: TRBV6-6
D: TRBD1
length: 15
J: TRBJ2-7
CDR3: CASRARTGKAYEQYF

V: TRBV27
D: -
length: 15
J: TRBJ2-5
CDR3: CASSIRLTRQETQYF

V: TRBV6-2/TRBV6-3
D: -
length: 15
J: TRBJ2-1
CDR3: CASSPMGDPYNEQFF

V: TRBV7-9
D: -
length: 10
J: TRBJ2-7
CDR3: CASTPYEQYF

V: TRBV9
D: TRBD2
length: 16
J: TRBJ2-3
CDR3: CASSVPAGGQTDTQYF

V: TRBV7-2
D: -
length: 17
J: TRBJ1-4
CDR3: CASSPARVPGANEKLFF

V: TRBV18
D: TRBD1
length: 15
J: TRBJ1-6
CDR3: CASSSIGQVNSPLHF

V: TRBV3-1
D: -
length: 15
J: TRBJ2-1
CDR3: CASSRRGASYNEQFF

V: TRBV9
D: -
length: 13
J: -
CDR3: CASSVGSRETQYF

V: TRBV4-3
D: TRBD2
length: 16
J: TRBJ2-1
CDR3: CASSQETSGGYNEQFF

V: TRBV5-4
D: -
length: 13
J: -
CDR3: CASSLDSEYEQYF

V: TRBV12-3/TRBV12-4
D: -
length: 15
J: TRBJ2-3
CDR3: CASSSPSDYTDTQYF

V: TRBV7-2
D: -
length: 13
J: TRBJ2-2
CDR3: CASSFKMGGELFF

V: TRBV20-1
D: TRBD1
length: 15
J: TRBJ2-7
CDR3: CSAIPGQGTGHEQYF

V: TRBV27
D: -
length: 13
J: TRBJ1-1
CDR3: CASSWTVNTEAFF

V: TRBV27
D: -
length: 12
J: TRBJ1-6
CDR3: CASRLLNSPLHF

V: TRBV28
D: TRBD1
length: 15
J: TRBJ2-1
CDR3: CASSYRQGADNEQFF

V: TRBV11-2
D: TRBD2
length: 17
J: TRBJ2-4
CDR3: CASGSLTSLLGKNIQYF

V: TRBV4-1
D: TRBD2
length: 15
J: TRBJ2-1
CDR3: CASHPSGGSYNEQFF

V: TRBV10-3
D: -
length: 13
J: TRBJ2-3
CDR3: CATEHREGDTQYF